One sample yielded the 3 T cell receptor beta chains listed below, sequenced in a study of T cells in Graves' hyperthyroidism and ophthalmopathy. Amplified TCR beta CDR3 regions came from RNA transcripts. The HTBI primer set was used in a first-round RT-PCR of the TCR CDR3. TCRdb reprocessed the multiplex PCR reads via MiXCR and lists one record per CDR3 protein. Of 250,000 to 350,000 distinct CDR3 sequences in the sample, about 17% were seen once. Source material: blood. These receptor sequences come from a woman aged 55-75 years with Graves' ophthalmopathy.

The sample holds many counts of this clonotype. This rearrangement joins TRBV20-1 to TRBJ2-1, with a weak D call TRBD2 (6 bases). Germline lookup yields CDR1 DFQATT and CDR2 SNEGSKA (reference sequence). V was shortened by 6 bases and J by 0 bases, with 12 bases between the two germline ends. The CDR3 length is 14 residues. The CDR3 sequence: CSAKDGSSYNEQFF. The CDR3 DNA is TGCAGTGCCAAGGACGGGAGCTCCTACAATGAGCAGTTCTTC.

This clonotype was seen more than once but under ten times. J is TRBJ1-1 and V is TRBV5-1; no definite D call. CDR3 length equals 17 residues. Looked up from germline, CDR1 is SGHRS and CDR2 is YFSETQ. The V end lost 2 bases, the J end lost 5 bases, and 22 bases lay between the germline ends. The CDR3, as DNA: TGCGCCAGCAGCTTAGAATACTCGGGGTCCACGGGGACTGAAGCTTTCTTT. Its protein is CASSLEYSGSTGTEAFF. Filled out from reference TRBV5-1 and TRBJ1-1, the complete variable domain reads KAGVTQTPRYLIKTRGQQVTLSCSPISGHRSVSWYQQTPGQGLQFLFEYFSETQRNKGNFPGRFSGRQFSNSRSEMNVSTLELGDSALYLCASSLEYSGSTGTEAFFGQGTRLTVV.

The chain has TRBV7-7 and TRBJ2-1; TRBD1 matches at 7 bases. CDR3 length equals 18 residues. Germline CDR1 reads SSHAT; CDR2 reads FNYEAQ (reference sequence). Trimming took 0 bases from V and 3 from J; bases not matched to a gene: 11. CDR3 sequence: CASSLAAYRGRFYNEQFF. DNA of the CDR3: TGTGCCAGCAGCTTAGCAGCCTACAGGGGCCGGTTCTACAATGAGCAGTTCTTC.